Below, one TCR beta chain is given with its context. What this receptor recognizes is not known. Base qualities are not provided; no much larger clone lies one nucleotide away. This record belongs to a study of blood T cell repertoires in COVID-19 (dated by TCRdb to about 2020). For the wider study: The collaborator samples originated in the United States, Italy and Spain and spanned the acute and convalescent phases of COVID-19. The dataset comprised deeply sampled blood TCRbeta repertoires from subjects exposed to, actively infected with, or recovered from COVID-19. The sample metadata nearly always contained a de-identified subject ID, COVID-19 status, age in years and sex. The material from the prospective study consisted of cDNA or gDNA derived from T cells, B-cell-depleted T cells, or PBMCs. Where available, HLA class I and class II types were taken from metadata supplied by the sample provider and were not determined by assay-based typing. The repertoires were made available in a free public database intended to serve as a resource for research on the immune response to SARS-CoV-2. Samples came from the ongoing ImmuneRACE study (first 160 participants) plus 1,254 subjects from 6 global collaborators.

Summary of the overall study and its limitations: Clinical and demographic metadata were provided uncurated, with the amount varying by source and participant.

The CDR3 covers 16 residues, taking in both the cysteine and the phenylalanine. CDR3 DNA only is kept here, 48 bases in frame from base 1. V is pruned by 6 bases and J by 4 bases, leaving 9 bases of the junction without a gene match. As encoded in the germline V gene (reference sequence), CDR1 is MNHNY while CDR2 is SVGAGI. Whole blood was collected in K2EDTA tubes by collaborating institutions according to the institutions' own protocols. For TCRbeta analysis, collaborator samples were shipped as frozen whole blood, as isolated PBMCs, or as DNA extracted from either sample type. TCRbeta CDR3 regions were amplified from genomic DNA using the immunoSEQ Assay, a bias-controlled multiplex PCR. The original methods were these. Within the assay, amplification of reference gene primers was used to estimate how many nucleated cells each sample contained. Sequence reads were collapsed and filtered to measure the absolute abundance of every unique TCRbeta CDR3 rearrangement. For each sample, productive Simpson clonality was calculated as the square root of Simpson's diversity index over productive rearrangements. Drawn from immuneACCESS, this table holds only the in-frame rearrangements with V and J called that TCRdb kept. Clones are partly lost; checked studies trace under half to an unresolved V gene and leave the rest unexplained. V, J and clone size are taken as reported in that table, and D and trimming were inferred from the DNA itself. For this sample the table gives about 63,000 clones, of which around 80% were detected only once. Jointly, the top ten make up 12% of the sample.

The V and J segments used are TRBV6-6 and TRBJ2-6; the central 7 bases match TRBD1. The clonotype comes from a human donor in a cohort sampled during active COVID-19. Sequenced: peripheral blood. The DNA reads as follows: TGTGCCAGCAGAACGACAGGGACAGTAGGGGCCAACGTCCTGACTTTC. This yields the protein CASRTTGTVGANVLTF.